This T cell receptor (beta chain) was sequenced in a study of T cell responses to AZD1222 COVID-19 vaccine. A remark on this clone: Its antigen is currently unknown.

The table came from immunoSEQ multiplex PCR; TCRdb's copy has only in-frame clones and leaves some out. The sample contains around 140,000 clones, 90% to 95% of which appear only once. Study-level findings and limits: Close to half of all spike-specific TCRs reportedly target regions of the variants that are unmutated. Donor demographics were predominantly white British with a female majority; clonal diversity may be underestimated.

Sample: peripheral blood, taken on day 0 of MenACWY control vaccination. This TCR derives from an adult in good health.

The CDR3 reads CASSIRRDYGYTF. DNA for the CDR3: TGTGCCAGCAGTATCCGTCGGGACTATGGCTACACCTTC. The V call is TRBV28, the J call TRBJ1-2; D remains ambiguous. Trimming stripped 5 bases from V and 3 bases from J, with 10 bases between. This CDR3 spans 13 amino acids. Germline V CDR1 and CDR2: MDHEN, SYDVKM.